The sequence of this T cell receptor beta chain was determined in a study of identical twins (dated by TCRdb to 2016 to 2017). Some background on the complete study: To test whether fetal clonotypes persist, the study used deep sequencing on TCR alpha and beta repertoires from monozygotic twins, unrelated adults of various ages, and cord blood. To rule out contamination, the twin experiments were replicated at different times with different library preparation protocols.

The method behind the library was 5' RACE. The run used an Illumina HiSeq 2000. A universal primer binding site was introduced by template switching, and a unique molecular identifier was present in the final cDNA, enabling accurate counting of TCR cDNA molecules. Specific primers in the conserved constant-segment region were used to synthesize first-strand cDNA for the TCR alpha and beta chains. To control for contamination, every cDNA library was double barcoded, receiving both a SMART-Mk sample barcode and Illumina barcodes. TruSeq adapter sequences, together with Illumina sample barcodes, were added in two successive PCR steps. The TCR alpha and beta cDNA libraries were sequenced on the Illumina HiSeq platform using custom primers. In the original analysis: MiGEC was used to process raw reads and extract unique molecular identifiers, and MiXCR was used to find CDR3 positions. Recombination models were inferred per individual with the repgenHMM and IGoR tools using an EM algorithm. Shared clonotype analysis was performed with the tcR package in R, normalizing sharing by the product of cloneset sizes. To study raw recombination without the effects of thymic and clonal selection, out-of-frame nonproductive sequences were analyzed. TCRdb trimmed public reads at Q25 via fastp, called clones via MiXCR and kept in-frame beta chains. Every CDR3 protein is listed once, alongside the most common genes and DNA of its rows. The V and J calls here are based on TCRdb, not the publication. For this sample the table gives roughly 750,000 distinct CDR3 sequences, of which around 20% were detected only once. The top ten hold around 4.4% of the sample.

With respect to this clonotype: There is no known antigen for this receptor. Per-base quality was not reported, and no clone a single base away is much larger than it.

Overall study results and their limits: Abundant cord blood beta clonotypes carried fewer insertions; young adult naive repertoires showed a weaker similar trend, while memory repertoires showed none. Conclusions relied on cross-sectional statistical analysis, since the same donors could not be followed over many years. Compared with coincidental sharing between unrelated individuals, out-of-frame TCR alpha sequences shared between twins had an excess of sequences with low generation probability. Invariant T cells such as MAIT and iNKT could partly confound zero-insertion analyses, though diverse VJ usage argued against this for most clonotypes. Recombination models systematically underestimated out-of-frame TCR alpha sharing in monozygotic twins but agreed with sharing between unrelated individuals. The excess sharing between twins in beta out-of-frame sequences was weaker because fewer shared sequences reduced the signal-to-noise ratio.

Every donor was a healthy Caucasian. Three pairs of female monozygotic twins, all aged roughly 18 to 29 years, made up the twin cohort. The RNA used for TCR libraries was isolated from peripheral blood mononuclear cells. The CDR3 starts with the cysteine, ends with the phenylalanine, and has 15 residues. The entry retains the CDR3 DNA only, 45 bases that are in frame from base 1. The germline V gene (reference sequence) sets CDR1 to DFQATT and CDR2 to SNEGSKA. Trimming accounts for 6 bases at V and 5 bases at J, while the number of junction bases matched to no gene is 14. This sample was shared with a second study, whose subject was T cells expressing NK-cell markers. That second publication adds: TCR beta-chain repertoires were profiled in sorted CD3+CD56+NKG2C+, CD3+CD56+NKG2C- and CD3+CD56-NKG2C+ T-cell subsets from several donors. Among the eight sequenced donors, seven were HCMV-seropositive and one was HCMV-seronegative. In several experiments an anti-gammadeltaTCR antibody was added to restrict sorting to alphabetaTCR-expressing T cells. For 5 or 6 donors, the dominant CD3+CD56+NKG2C+ clonotypes were among the top 10 CD8+ clonotypes and accounted for 1.0-7.0% of CD8+ T cells. Those dominant clonotypes were again the most abundant among CD3+CD56-NKG2C+ cells in a few donors, at about 28.3-65%. Whether the expanded NKG2C-expressing T cell clones were specific for HCMV antigens was left unclear. The eight sequenced donors were randomly selected healthy volunteers, three men and five women. HCMV serostatus was determined by detecting HCMV-specific IgG in serum with a commercial ELISA kit. Bulk peripheral blood T-cell repertoires were additionally sequenced from unsorted PBMC for over five donors. MIGEC was used to demultiplex reads and group reads by UMI, and MiTCR was used to assemble and quantify clonotypes. To exclude erroneous sequences, any TCR cDNA sequence not supported by at least two reads was discarded. The tcR package was used for downstream repertoire analysis, and clonotypes were matched across fractions by CDR3 nucleotide sequence plus V segment. Antigen specificity was annotated against VDJdb with VDJmatch, allowing one amino acid substitution in CDR3.

The V gene is TRBV20-1 and the J gene is TRBJ2-5; the central 8 bases match TRBD2. The clonotype originates from a woman younger than 30 in good health. The material sequenced was PBMCs. The CDR3 protein is CSASPRGGPGETQYF. The DNA is as follows: TGCAGTGCCTCCCCCCGGGGGGGGCCCGGGGAGACCCAGTACTTC.